This TCR beta chain was sequenced during a study of early T cells in non-severe SARS-CoV-2 infection. Whole-study context: Alpha and beta chains were unpaired, from unsorted whole-blood bulk RNA.

J lost 6 bases, V lost 6 bases, and 8 bases had no gene match. The CDR3 covers 15 residues. MiXCR was run by TCRdb on the 5' RACE reads, yielding one entry per CDR3 protein. The table has about 75,000 distinct CDR3 sequences, 10% to 12% seen once. The input for sequencing was whole blood, taken at baseline. This TCR was sampled from an adult who was a healthcare worker with PCR-confirmed SARS-CoV-2 infection or an uninfected control (not recorded which). The chain carries TRBV12-3 or TRBV12-4 and TRBJ2-1; 10 nucleotides align to TRBD2. The CDR3 here is CASRKSGGAANEQFF. CDR3 nucleotides: TGTGCCAGCAGAAAGAGCGGGGGGGCCGCCAATGAGCAGTTCTTC.